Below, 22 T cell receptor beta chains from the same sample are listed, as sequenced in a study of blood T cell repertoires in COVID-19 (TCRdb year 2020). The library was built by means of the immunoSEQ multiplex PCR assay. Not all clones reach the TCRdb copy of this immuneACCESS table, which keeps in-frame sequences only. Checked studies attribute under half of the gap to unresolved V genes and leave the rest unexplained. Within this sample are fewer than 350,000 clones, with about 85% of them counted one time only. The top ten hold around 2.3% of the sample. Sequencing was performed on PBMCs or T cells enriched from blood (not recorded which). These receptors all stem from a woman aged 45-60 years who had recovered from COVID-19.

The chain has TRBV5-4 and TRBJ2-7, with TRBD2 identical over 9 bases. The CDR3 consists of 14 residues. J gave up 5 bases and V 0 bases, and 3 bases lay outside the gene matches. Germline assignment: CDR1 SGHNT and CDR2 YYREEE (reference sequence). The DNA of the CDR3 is TGTGCCAGCAGCTTGGGCGGGAGGGAGGACGAGCAGTACTTC. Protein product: CASSLGGREDEQYF.

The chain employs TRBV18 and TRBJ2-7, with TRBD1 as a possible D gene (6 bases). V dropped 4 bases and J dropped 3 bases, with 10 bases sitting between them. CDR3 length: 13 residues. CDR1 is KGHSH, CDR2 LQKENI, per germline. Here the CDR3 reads CASSHRDDYEQYF. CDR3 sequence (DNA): TGTGCCAGCTCACACAGGGACGACTACGAGCAGTACTTC.

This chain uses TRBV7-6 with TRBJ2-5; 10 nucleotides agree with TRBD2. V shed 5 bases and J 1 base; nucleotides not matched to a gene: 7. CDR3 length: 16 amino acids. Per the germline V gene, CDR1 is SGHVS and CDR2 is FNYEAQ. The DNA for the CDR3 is TGTGCCAGCAGCGTCCGACTAGCGGGCGCCCAAGAGACCCAGTACTTC. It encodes CASSVRLAGAQETQYF.

In DNA form, the CDR3 reads TGTGCCAGCAGCCATACAGGTTCACCCCTCCACTTT. The encoded protein is CASSHTGSPLHF. This chain uses TRBV7-9 with TRBJ1-6, with a tentative D call TRBD1 (5 bases). V lost 5 bases and J lost 9, with 8 bases in between. Germline values: CDR1 SEHNR, CDR2 FQNEAQ (reference sequence). The CDR3 has 12 amino acids.

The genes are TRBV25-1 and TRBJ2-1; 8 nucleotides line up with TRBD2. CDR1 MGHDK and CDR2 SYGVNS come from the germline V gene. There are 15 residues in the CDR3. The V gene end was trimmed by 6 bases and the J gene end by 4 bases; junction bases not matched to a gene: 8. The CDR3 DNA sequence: TGTGCCAGCAGGAGAGCGGGAGCGGTATACAATGAGCAGTTCTTC. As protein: CASRRAGAVYNEQFF.

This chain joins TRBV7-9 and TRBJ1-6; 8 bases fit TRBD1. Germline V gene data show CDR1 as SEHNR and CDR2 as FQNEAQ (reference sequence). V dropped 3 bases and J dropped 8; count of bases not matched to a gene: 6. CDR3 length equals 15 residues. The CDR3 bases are TGTGCCAGCAGCTTGGACGGGACAGGATATTCACCCCTCCACTTT. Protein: CASSLDGTGYSPLHF. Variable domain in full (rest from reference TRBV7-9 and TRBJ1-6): DTGVSQNPRHKITKRGQNVTFRCDPISEHNRLYWYRQTLGQGPEFLTYFQNEAQLEKSRLLSDRFSAERPKGSFSTLEIQRTEQGDSAMYLCASSLDGTGYSPLHFGNGTRLTVT.

The CDR3 DNA is TGTGCCACCAGTGATTTGAAACAGGGGGTTAGCACAGATACGCAGTATTTT. This sequence encodes CATSDLKQGVSTDTQYF. This rearrangement joins TRBV24-1 to TRBJ2-3; TRBD1 aligns across 8 bases. Germline CDR1 KGHDR, CDR2 SFDVKD. This CDR3 comprises 17 residues. V lost 0 bases and J lost 0; bases outside the gene matches: 4.

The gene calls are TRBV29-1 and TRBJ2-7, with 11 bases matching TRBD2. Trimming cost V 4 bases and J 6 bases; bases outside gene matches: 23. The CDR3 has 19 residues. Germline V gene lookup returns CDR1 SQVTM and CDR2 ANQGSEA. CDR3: CSVAPSRLAGQGRAGEQYF. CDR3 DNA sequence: TGCAGCGTTGCCCCAAGCCGACTAGCGGGACAGGGTAGGGCAGGCGAGCAGTACTTC.

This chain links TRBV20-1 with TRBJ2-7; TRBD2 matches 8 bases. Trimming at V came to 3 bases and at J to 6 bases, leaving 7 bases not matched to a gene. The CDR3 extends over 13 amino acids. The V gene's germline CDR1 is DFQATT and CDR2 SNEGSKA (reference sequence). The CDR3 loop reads CSASLRGGFEQYF. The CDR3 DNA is TGCAGTGCTAGTCTTCGGGGGGGCTTCGAGCAGTACTTC.

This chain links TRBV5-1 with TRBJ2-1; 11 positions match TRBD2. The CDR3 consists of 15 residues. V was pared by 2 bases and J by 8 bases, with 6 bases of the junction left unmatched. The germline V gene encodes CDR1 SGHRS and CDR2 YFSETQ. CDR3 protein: CASSFLAGGIDEQFF. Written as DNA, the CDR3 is TGCGCCAGCAGCTTTCTAGCGGGAGGAATTGATGAGCAGTTCTTC.

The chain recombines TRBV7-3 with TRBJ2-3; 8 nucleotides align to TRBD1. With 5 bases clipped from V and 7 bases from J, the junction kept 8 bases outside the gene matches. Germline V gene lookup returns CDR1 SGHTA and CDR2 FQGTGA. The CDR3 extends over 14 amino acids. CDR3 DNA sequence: TGTGCCAGCAGCAACGGACAGGGCCGCCATACGCAGTATTTT. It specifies CASSNGQGRHTQYF.

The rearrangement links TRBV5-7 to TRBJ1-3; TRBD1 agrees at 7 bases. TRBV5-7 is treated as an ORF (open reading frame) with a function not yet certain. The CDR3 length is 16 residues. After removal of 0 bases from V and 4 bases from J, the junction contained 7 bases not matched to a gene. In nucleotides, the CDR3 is TGTGCCAGCAGCTTGGGACCACAGGGGTCCGGAAACACCATATATTTT. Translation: CASSLGPQGSGNTIYF.

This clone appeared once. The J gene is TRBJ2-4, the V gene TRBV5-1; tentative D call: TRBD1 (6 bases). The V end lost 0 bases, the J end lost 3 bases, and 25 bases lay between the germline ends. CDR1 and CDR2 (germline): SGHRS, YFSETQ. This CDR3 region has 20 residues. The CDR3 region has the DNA TGCGCCAGCAGCTTGGACCAACACAGAGCCACAGGGATCGGCAAAAACATTCAGTACTTC. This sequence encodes CASSLDQHRATGIGKNIQYF. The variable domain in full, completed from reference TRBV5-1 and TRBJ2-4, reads KAGVTQTPRYLIKTRGQQVTLSCSPISGHRSVSWYQQTPGQGLQFLFEYFSETQRNKGNFPGRFSGRQFSNSRSEMNVSTLELGDSALYLCASSLDQHRATGIGKNIQYFGAGTRLSVL.

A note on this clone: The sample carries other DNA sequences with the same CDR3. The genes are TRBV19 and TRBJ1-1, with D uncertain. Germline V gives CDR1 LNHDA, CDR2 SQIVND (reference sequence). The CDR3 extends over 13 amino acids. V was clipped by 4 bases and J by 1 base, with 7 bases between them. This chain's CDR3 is CASSTTANTEAFF. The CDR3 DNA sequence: TGTGCCAGTAGTACCACAGCGAACACTGAAGCTTTCTTT.

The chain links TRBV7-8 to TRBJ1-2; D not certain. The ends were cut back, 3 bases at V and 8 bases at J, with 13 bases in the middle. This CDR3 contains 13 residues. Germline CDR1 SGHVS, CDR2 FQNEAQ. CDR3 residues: CASSFPGSQGYTF. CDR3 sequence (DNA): TGTGCCAGCAGCTTTCCGGGTTCCCAAGGCTACACCTTC.

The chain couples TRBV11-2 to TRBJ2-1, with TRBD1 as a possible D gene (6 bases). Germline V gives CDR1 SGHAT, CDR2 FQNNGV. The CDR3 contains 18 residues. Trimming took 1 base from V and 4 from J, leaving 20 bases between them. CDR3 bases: TGTGCCAGCAGCTTAGGTAGGGGGACCATACGAGGGTACAATGAGCAGTTCTTC. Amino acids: CASSLGRGTIRGYNEQFF.

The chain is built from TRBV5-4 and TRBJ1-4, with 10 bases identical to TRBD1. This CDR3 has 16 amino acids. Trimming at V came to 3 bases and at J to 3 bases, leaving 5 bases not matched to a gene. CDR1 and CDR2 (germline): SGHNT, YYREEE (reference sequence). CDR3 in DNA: TGTGCCAGCAGCTGGGGGACAGGGGAAGCTAATGAAAAACTGTTTTTT. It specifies CASSWGTGEANEKLFF.

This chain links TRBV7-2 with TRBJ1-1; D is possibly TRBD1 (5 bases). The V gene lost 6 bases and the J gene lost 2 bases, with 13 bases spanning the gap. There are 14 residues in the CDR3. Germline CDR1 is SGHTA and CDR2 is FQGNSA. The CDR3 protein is CASSADRYNTEAFF. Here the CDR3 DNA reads TGTGCCAGCAGTGCTGACAGATATAACACTGAAGCTTTCTTT.

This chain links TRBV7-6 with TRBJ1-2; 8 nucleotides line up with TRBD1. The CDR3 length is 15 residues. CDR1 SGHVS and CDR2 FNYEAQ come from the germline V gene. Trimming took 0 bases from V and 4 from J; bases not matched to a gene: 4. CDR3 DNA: TGTGCCAGCAGCTTAGCCGGGACAGGAGCCTATGGCTACACCTTC. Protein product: CASSLAGTGAYGYTF.

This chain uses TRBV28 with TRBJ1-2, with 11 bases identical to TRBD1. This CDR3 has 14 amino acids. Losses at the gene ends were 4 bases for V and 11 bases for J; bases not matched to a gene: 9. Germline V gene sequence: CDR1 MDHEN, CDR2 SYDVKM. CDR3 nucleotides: TGTGCCAGCAGTTGGGGGGGACAGGGGGAGATTTACACCTTC. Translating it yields CASSWGGQGEIYTF.

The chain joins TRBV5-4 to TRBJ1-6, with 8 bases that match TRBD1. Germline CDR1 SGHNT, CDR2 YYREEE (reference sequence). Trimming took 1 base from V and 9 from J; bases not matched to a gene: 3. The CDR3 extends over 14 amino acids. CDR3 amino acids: CASSLLTGVSPLHF. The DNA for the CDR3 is TGTGCCAGCAGCTTGTTGACAGGGGTTTCACCCCTCCACTTT.

The CDR3 DNA follows: TGTGCCAGCAGTTTATCTTTCGGGGGGGAGACCCAGTACTTC. Residues: CASSLSFGGETQYF. The rearrangement joins TRBV28 to TRBJ2-5; 7 bases map to TRBD2. Germline V gene sequence: CDR1 MDHEN, CDR2 SYDVKM. The CDR3 covers 14 residues. Trimming removed 1 base from V and 5 bases from J; junction bases left unmatched: 4.